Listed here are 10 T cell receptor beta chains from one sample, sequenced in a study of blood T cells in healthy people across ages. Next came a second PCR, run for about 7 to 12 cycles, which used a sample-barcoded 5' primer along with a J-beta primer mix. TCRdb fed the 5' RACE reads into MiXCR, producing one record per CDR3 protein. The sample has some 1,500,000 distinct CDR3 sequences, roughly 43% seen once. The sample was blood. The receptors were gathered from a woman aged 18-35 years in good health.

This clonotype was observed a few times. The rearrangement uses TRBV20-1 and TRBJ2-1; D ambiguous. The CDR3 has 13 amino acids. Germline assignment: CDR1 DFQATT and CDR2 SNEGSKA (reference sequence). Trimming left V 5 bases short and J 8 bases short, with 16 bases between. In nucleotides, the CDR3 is TGCAGTGCTCGACTGTACCCTTTGGATGAGCAGTTCTTC. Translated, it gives CSARLYPLDEQFF.

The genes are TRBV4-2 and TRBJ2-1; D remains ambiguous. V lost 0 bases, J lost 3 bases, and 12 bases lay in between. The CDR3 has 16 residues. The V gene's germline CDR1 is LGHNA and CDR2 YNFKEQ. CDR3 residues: CASSQDRRRNYNEQFF. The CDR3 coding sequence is TGTGCCAGCAGCCAAGACAGGAGACGGAACTACAATGAGCAGTTCTTC.

The CDR3 nucleotides read TGTGCCAGCAGTCCATCGGAGGACATCCTTAACTATGGCTACACCTTC. This gives the protein CASSPSEDILNYGYTF. This chain connects TRBV27 to TRBJ1-2; weak D call: TRBD1 (5 bases). Trimming took 5 bases from V and 1 from J, leaving 17 bases between them. CDR3 size: 16 residues. Per germline, CDR1 MNHEY and CDR2 SMNVEV (reference sequence).

CDR3 amino acids: CATSSETTGVPYPNYGYTF. In nucleotides, the CDR3 is TGTGCCACCAGTTCAGAGACGACAGGGGTACCTTATCCTAACTATGGCTACACCTTC. This chain uses TRBV24-1 with TRBJ1-2, with 8 nucleotides matching TRBD1. CDR1 and CDR2 (germline): KGHDR, SFDVKD. J lost 0 bases, V lost 6 bases, and 17 bases had no gene match. The CDR3 is 19 residues long.

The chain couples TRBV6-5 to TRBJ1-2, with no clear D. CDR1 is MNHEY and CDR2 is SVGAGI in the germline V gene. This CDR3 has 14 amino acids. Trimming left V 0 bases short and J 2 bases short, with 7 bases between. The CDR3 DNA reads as TGTGCCAGCAGTTACTCGCGCTGGAACTATGGCTACACCTTC. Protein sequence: CASSYSRWNYGYTF.

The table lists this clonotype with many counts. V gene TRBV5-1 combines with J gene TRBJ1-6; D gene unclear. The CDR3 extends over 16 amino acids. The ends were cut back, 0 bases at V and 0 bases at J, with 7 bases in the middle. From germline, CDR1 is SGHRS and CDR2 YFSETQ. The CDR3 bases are TGCGCCAGCAGCTTGGCCGGGAGCTCCTATAATTCACCCCTCCACTTT. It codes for CASSLAGSSYNSPLHF.

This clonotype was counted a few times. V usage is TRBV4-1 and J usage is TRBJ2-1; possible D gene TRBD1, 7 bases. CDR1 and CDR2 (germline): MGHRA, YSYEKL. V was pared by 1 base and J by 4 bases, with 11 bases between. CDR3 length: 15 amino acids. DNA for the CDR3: TGCGCCAGCAGCCAAGTTGCGGGACAGTACAATGAGCAGTTCTTC. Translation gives CASSQVAGQYNEQFF.

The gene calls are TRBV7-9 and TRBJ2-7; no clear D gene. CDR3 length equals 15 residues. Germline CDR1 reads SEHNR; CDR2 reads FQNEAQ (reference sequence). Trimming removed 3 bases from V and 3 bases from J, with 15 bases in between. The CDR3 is CASSLRGSHSYEQYF. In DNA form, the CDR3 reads TGTGCCAGCAGCTTGCGCGGCTCGCACAGCTACGAGCAGTACTTC.

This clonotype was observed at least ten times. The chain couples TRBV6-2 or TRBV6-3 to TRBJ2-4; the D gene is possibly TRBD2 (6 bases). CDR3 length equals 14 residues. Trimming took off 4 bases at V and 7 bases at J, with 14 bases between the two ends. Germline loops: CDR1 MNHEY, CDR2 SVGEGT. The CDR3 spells CASSLTGERNIQYF. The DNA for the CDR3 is TGTGCCAGCAGTTTAACGGGGGAGCGGAACATTCAGTACTTC.

DNA of the CDR3: TGTGCCACGCGGACAGGGGCTGATACGCAGTATTTT. Encoded protein: CATRTGADTQYF. This sequence joins TRBV6-5 and TRBJ2-3; 9 nucleotides match TRBD1. Germline-derived CDR1 and CDR2 are MNHEY and SVGAGI. J was trimmed by 6 bases and V by 10 bases; bases with no gene match: 5. The CDR3 is 12 residues long.